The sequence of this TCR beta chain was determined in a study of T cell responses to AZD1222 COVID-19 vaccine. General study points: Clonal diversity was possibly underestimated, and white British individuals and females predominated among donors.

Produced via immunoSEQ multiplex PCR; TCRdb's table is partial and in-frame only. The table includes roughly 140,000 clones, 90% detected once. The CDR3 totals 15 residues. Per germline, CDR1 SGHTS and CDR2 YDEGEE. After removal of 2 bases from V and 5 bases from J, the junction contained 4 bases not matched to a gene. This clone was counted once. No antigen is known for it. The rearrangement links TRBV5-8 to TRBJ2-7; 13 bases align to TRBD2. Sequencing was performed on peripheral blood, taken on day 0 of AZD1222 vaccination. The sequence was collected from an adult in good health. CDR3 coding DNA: TGTGCCAGCAGCTTTCGTGGACTAGCGGGAGACGAGCAGTACTTC. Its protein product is CASSFRGLAGDEQYF.